One T cell receptor beta chain is described in this entry. This specimen belongs to a study of blood T cells in healthy people across ages. Using a J-beta primer mix together with a sample-barcoded 5' primer, a second PCR was run for about 7 to 12 cycles. Per sample, CDR3-containing paired-end reads numbered at least 2.5 million. TCRdb redid the calling of the 5' RACE reads with MiXCR, one entry per CDR3 protein. The sample consists of 500,000 to 600,000 distinct CDR3 sequences, approximately 27% of them appearing once. Germline V CDR1 and CDR2: SGHVS, FQNEAQ. Deletions cut 5 bases from V and 5 bases from J, with 9 bases between. The CDR3 has 12 residues.

The TCR was taken from a woman in her sixties or seventies in good health. Sequenced sample: blood. The rearrangement uses TRBV7-8 and TRBJ2-5; D not certain. DNA for the CDR3: TGTGCCAGCAGCCCTCTTGAGGAGACCCAGTACTTC. Amino acids: CASSPLEETQYF.